This TCR beta chain was documented in a study of T cells in Graves' hyperthyroidism and ophthalmopathy (dated by TCRdb to the late 2010s). Background for the entire study: Peripheral blood was collected at initial diagnosis, before any treatment. An independent validation cohort of some 18 hyperthyroidism patients and 15 or so patients who later progressed to ophthalmopathy tested prospective prediction of ophthalmopathy. For training and testing, the 100 or so patients in the discovery cohort were randomly divided in a 7:3 ratio. In several Graves' hyperthyroidism patients, the study also compared T-cell repertoires from thyroid tissue with T-cell repertoires from blood. According to the paper, TCR Vbeta CDR3 sequencing was carried out on some 130 peripheral blood samples, which came from 40 to 45 ophthalmopathy, approximately 78 hyperthyroidism and around 17 progressor patients. Once sampling was done, hyperthyroidism patients were given methimazole at a starting dose of 30 mg daily, whereas ophthalmopathy patients were given high-dose intravenous methylprednisolone. To identify distinguishing TCR V-J signatures, a discovery cohort of some 100 patients was used, comprising 40 to 45 with Graves' ophthalmopathy and around 60 with stable Graves' hyperthyroidism. What the research found in general, with its limitations: During validation, the model predicted progression to ophthalmopathy a median of roughly 7.1 months ahead of onset, with 70.59% sensitivity and roughly 72% specificity. Sample size was not statistically predetermined, and blinding of investigators to group allocation was not performed. In cross-validation, a model built on a 13 V-J signature told ophthalmopathy apart from stable hyperthyroidism with roughly 87% sensitivity and approximately 81% specificity, and in testing the same model reached 80%/75%. Blood samples also contained most of the expanded thyroid clonotypes (frequency above 0.001), which suggests that blood repertoires may reflect thyroid immune responses.

This clonotype was counted ten times or more. Its antigen is still unknown. No base quality values were provided; no much bigger clone lies one nucleotide off. The TCR beta CDR3 regions were amplified from RNA transcripts. The first round of RT-PCR for the TCR CDR3 was performed with the HTBI primer set and the Qiagen OneStep RT-PCR kit. A second multiplex PCR round built the libraries, followed by size selection and purification. Paired-end sequencing of the libraries was performed with 100 bp reads on an Illumina HiSeq2000. From the authors' description of their analysis: SOAPnuke was used to process the raw data, removing reads that contained adapters or uncalled bases, had a mean Phred below 15, or lacked an exact match to the constant primer or identifier. COPE v1.2.5 was used to merge high-quality paired reads, and clonotypes were defined as unique nucleotide sequences. MiTCR v1.1 was used to align clonotypes to the IMGT TRBV, TRBD and TRBJ reference segments. The analysis was restricted to V-J combinations with a frequency above 0.0001, which together covered around 99% of the repertoires. The TCS score was defined as F50 (clonal expansion) divided by E x V (chaos), with BLOSUM62-based TCRdist calculated between CDR3 peptides within each V-J. Welch's t-statistics and random forest reduced around 510 V-J features to roughly 13, which were used in a naive Bayes classifier (R e1071). In-frame beta chains were kept once TCRdb had trimmed the public reads at Q25 with fastp and called clones with MiXCR. Merged by CDR3 protein, the rows form single entries marked with the most common genes and DNA. In this record, the V and J calls reflect TCRdb's handling and not the investigators' own analysis. The sample table lists about 740,000 distinct CDR3 sequences, about 14% of them with a count of one. The ten top clones hold roughly 10% of the sample.

Stable Graves' hyperthyroidism was defined as no progression to ophthalmopathy during 18 months of follow-up. Hyperthyroidism patients were newly diagnosed, with disease duration under 2 months, and aged 18 to 65 years. Exclusion was applied to patients with uncontrolled infections, other autoimmune diseases, pregnancy or lactation. Diagnoses were based on clinical symptoms, serum thyroxine and TRAb, thyroid ultrasound and orbital computed tomography. Ficoll-Paque density gradient centrifugation was used to isolate PBMCs from around 10 ml of fresh peripheral blood. Trizol reagent was used to extract total RNA, and RNA quality was then checked on an Agilent 2100 Bioanalyzer. The junction carries 8 bases between V and J, which are trimmed by 5 bases and 5 bases respectively. The CDR3 numbers 12 residues from cysteine through phenylalanine. Here the CDR3 DNA is all that survives: 36 bases in frame from base 1. CDR1 PRHDT and CDR2 FYEKMQ are derived from the germline V gene (reference sequence).

Input material: blood. This receptor was taken from a woman aged 18-29 years with Graves' hyperthyroidism. The chain is assembled from TRBV13 and TRBJ2-3; the D gene cannot be named for sure. CDR3 region: CASSARLDTQYF. The DNA reads TGTGCCAGCAGCGCCCGTTTAGATACGCAGTATTTT.